This record looks at one T cell receptor (beta chain) sequence and its context. This sample was taken from a study of blood T cell repertoires in COVID-19. The repertoire was sequenced with immunoSEQ multiplex PCR; TCRdb's copy has only in-frame clones and lacks some. The sample yields approximately 110,000 clones, approximately 89% seen once. The sequence was collected from a woman aged 80 or over with COVID-19, enrolled during active disease. Sequenced sample: peripheral blood.

Written as DNA, the CDR3 is TGTGCCAGCAGTGTGCGGGATGACTATGGCTACACCTTC. This codes for CASSVRDDYGYTF. This chain connects TRBV2 to TRBJ1-2; D gene unclear. Germline V gives CDR1 SNHLY, CDR2 FYNNEI. The CDR3 consists of 13 residues. V was pared by 4 bases and J by 3 bases, with 9 bases between.